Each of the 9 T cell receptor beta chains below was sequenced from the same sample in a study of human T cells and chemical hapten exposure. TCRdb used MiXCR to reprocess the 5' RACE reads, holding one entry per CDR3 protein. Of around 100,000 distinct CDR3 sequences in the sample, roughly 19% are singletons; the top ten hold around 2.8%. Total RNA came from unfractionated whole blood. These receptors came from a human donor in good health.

Written as DNA, the CDR3 is TGTGCCAGCAGCAGGGACTTCTACAATGAGCAGTTCTTC. Translating it yields CASSRDFYNEQFF. V and J are TRBV28 and TRBJ2-1; maybe TRBD2 (6 bases). Per germline, CDR1 MDHEN and CDR2 SYDVKM. The CDR3 has 13 amino acids. V lost 6 bases and J 3 bases, leaving 9 bases between the germline ends. Together with reference TRBV28 and TRBJ2-1, the CDR3 gives the full variable domain: DVKVTQSSRYLVKRTGEKVFLECVQDMDHENMFWYRQDPGLGLRLIYFSYDVKMKEKGDIPEGYSVSREKKERFSLILESASTNQTSMYLCASSRDFYNEQFFGPGTRLTVL.

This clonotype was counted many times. The DNA for the CDR3 is TGTGCCAGCAGTTATAGCGGAGACTACAATGAGCAGTTCTTC. Its translation: CASSYSGDYNEQFF. V is TRBV6-5 and J is TRBJ2-1; a possible D gene is TRBD2 (6 bases). The V end lost 3 bases, the J end lost 3 bases, and 9 bases lay between the germline ends. This CDR3 spans 14 amino acids. The germline V gene has CDR1 MNHEY and CDR2 SVGAGI.

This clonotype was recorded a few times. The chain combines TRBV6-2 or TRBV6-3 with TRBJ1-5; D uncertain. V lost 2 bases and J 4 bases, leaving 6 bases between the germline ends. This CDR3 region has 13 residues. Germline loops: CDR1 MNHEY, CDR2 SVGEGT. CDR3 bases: TGTGCCAGCAGTTACGAGATTAATCAGCCCCAGCATTTT. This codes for CASSYEINQPQHF.

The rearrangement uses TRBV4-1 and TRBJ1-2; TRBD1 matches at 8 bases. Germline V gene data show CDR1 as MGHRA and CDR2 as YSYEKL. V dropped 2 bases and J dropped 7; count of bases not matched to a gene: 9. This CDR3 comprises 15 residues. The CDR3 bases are TGCGCCAGCAGCCAATTGTTGACAGGGGCAGGTGGCTACACCTTC. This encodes CASSQLLTGAGGYTF.

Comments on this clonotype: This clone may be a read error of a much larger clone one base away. CDR3 coding DNA: TGCAGTGTTAACCATGGGTTTGCGCGGCACCAGGATTACGGTGGCTACACCTTC. Its translation is CSVNHGFARHQDYGGYTF. This rearrangement joins TRBV20-1 to TRBJ1-2; the D is unclear. V was cut by 7 bases and J by 7 bases, with 34 bases left in between. CDR1 is DFQATT and CDR2 is SNEGSKA in the germline V gene (reference sequence). CDR3 length equals 18 residues.

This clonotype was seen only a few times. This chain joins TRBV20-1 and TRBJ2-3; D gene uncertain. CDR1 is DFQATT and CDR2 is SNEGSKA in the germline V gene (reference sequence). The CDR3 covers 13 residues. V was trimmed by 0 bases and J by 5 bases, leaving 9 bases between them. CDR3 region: CSAREARQDTQYF. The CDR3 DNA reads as TGCAGTGCTAGAGAGGCCCGTCAAGATACGCAGTATTTT.

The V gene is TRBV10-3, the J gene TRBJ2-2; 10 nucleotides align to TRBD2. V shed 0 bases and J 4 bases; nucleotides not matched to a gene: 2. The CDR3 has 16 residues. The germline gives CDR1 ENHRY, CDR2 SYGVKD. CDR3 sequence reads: CAISESKREGTGELFF. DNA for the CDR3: TGTGCCATCAGTGAGTCGAAGCGGGAGGGCACCGGGGAGCTGTTTTTT.

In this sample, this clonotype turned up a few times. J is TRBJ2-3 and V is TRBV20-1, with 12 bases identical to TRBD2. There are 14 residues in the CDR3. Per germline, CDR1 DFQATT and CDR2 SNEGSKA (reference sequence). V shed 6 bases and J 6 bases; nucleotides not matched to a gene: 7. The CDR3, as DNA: TGCAGTGCGCCCGGACTAGCGGGACTGGATACGCAGTATTTT. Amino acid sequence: CSAPGLAGLDTQYF.

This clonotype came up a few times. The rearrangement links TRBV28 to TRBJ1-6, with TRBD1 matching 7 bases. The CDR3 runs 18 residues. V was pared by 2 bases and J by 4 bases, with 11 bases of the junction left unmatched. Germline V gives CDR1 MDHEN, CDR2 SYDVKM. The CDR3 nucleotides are TGTGCCAGCAGTTTAACAGATGGGACAGCGATTTATAATTCACCCCTCCACTTT. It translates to CASSLTDGTAIYNSPLHF.